This T cell receptor (beta chain) came from a study of blood T cell repertoires in COVID-19. Clones were read by immunoSEQ multiplex PCR, and TCRdb kept only the in-frame ones, dropping some. The sample holds 150,000 to 200,000 clones, 88% seen once. The CDR3 consists of 17 residues. Germline assignment: CDR1 SGHNT and CDR2 YYREEE (reference sequence). V dropped 4 bases and J dropped 1 base, with 17 bases sitting between them. The chain has TRBV5-4 and TRBJ2-2, with TRBD2 as a possible D gene (5 bases). The receptor comes from a human donor in a cohort sampled during active COVID-19. The specimen sequenced was peripheral blood. DNA for the CDR3: TGTGCCAGCAGCCCGAGGTCGGCGGGTGTGAACACCGGGGAGCTGTTTTTT. Its translation: CASSPRSAGVNTGELFF.